These 28 T cell receptor beta chains originate from one sample sequenced in a study of beta chain features in type 1 diabetes. Isolated RNA was reverse transcribed in full, so expressed TCRB transcripts were sequenced. Assay: immunoSEQ multiplex PCR; the TCRdb copy retains only in-frame clones and omits some. The sample records 150,000 to 190,000 clones, over 8.5% being singletons. The sequencing sample was made of central memory CD4+ T cells from blood. Source of these receptors: a man aged 18 to 30 in good health.

This clone was recorded at least ten times. This rearrangement joins TRBV18 to TRBJ1-1; the D is unclear. The germline CDR1 and CDR2 sequences are KGHSH and LQKENI. V dropped 2 bases and J dropped 8 bases, with 15 bases sitting between them. The length of the CDR3 is 14 residues. The DNA for the CDR3 is TGTGCCAGCTCACCAAAGACGGATGTAGGGGAAGCTTTCTTT. Amino acid sequence: CASSPKTDVGEAFF.

The V and J genes are TRBV4-2 and TRBJ1-1; the D is unclear. Trimming stripped 0 bases from V and 2 bases from J, with 10 bases between. This CDR3 is built from 15 residues. Germline V lookup: CDR1 LGHNA, CDR2 YNFKEQ. CDR3 region: CASSQDRNSNTEAFF. The CDR3 DNA is TGTGCCAGCAGCCAAGATCGCAACAGCAACACTGAAGCTTTCTTT.

This clone was detected a few times. The rearrangement uses TRBV19 and TRBJ1-2; D perhaps matches TRBD1 (6 bases). The CDR3 loop spans 15 amino acids. Trimming took 5 bases from V and 3 from J, leaving 16 bases between them. Germline loops: CDR1 LNHDA, CDR2 SQIVND (reference sequence). For the CDR3, the DNA is TGTGCCAGTAGTCTCAAGGGACAATTTGACTATGGCTACACCTTC. This sequence encodes CASSLKGQFDYGYTF. The full variable domain, rest sourced from reference TRBV19 and TRBJ1-2, is DGGITQSPKYLFRKEGQNVTLSCEQNLNHDAMYWYRQDPGQGLRLIYYSQIVNDFQKGDIAEGYSVSREKKESFPLTVTSAQKNPTAFYLCASSLKGQFDYGYTFGSGTRLTVV.

This sequence joins TRBV7-9 and TRBJ2-1, with 10 bases matching TRBD1. V lost 5 bases, J lost 6 bases, and 4 bases stayed unmatched. Germline V CDR1 and CDR2: SEHNR, FQNEAQ (reference sequence). The CDR3 runs 14 residues. CDR3 amino acids: CASSPRTGGNEQFF. CDR3 nucleotides: TGTGCCAGCAGCCCCAGGACAGGGGGCAATGAGCAGTTCTTC.

The chain has TRBV14 and TRBJ2-6; a possible D gene is TRBD2 (6 bases). The V end lost 5 bases, the J end lost 2 bases, and 13 bases lay between the germline ends. Germline-derived CDR1 and CDR2 are SGHDN and FVKESK. The CDR3 consists of 16 residues. The CDR3 nucleotides read TGTGCCAGCAGCTGGGGACTTTTGGCTGGGGCCAACGTCCTGACTTTC. Its translation: CASSWGLLAGANVLTF. The variable domain in full, completed from reference TRBV14 and TRBJ2-6, reads EAGVTQFPSHSVIEKGQTVTLRCDPISGHDNLYWYRRVMGKEIKFLLHFVKESKQDESGMPNNRFLAERTGGTYSTLKVQPAELEDSGVYFCASSWGLLAGANVLTFGAGSRLTVL.

The V and J genes are TRBV7-2 and TRBJ1-2; TRBD1 matches at 8 bases. Germline trimming cut 5 bases from V and 8 bases from J; bases unmatched to any gene: 13. This CDR3 contains 15 residues. Germline V lookup: CDR1 SGHTA, CDR2 FQGNSA. The CDR3 region has the DNA TGTGCCAGCAGCACGCCCGGGACAGGCCGAGGGGGCTACACCTTC. Translated, it gives CASSTPGTGRGGYTF.

There are many counts of this clone. The rearrangement uses TRBV5-4 and TRBJ2-3; 8 nucleotides match TRBD1. The V and J ends lost 6 bases and 4 bases, in that order; junction bases with no gene match: 13. CDR3 length equals 16 residues. Germline CDR1 reads SGHNT; CDR2 reads YYREEE (reference sequence). Here the CDR3 reads CASTLTPDRGADTQYF. The DNA for the CDR3 is TGTGCCAGCACCCTAACCCCTGACAGGGGCGCAGATACGCAGTATTTT. Full variable domain (outside the CDR3, taken from reference TRBV5-4 and TRBJ2-3): ETGVTQSPTHLIKTRGQQVTLRCSSQSGHNTVSWYQQALGQGPQFIFQYYREEENGRGNFPPRFSGLQFPNYSSELNVNALELDDSALYLCASTLTPDRGADTQYFGPGTRLTVL.

The chain combines TRBV2 with TRBJ2-1; D is ambiguous. The V gene's germline CDR1 is SNHLY and CDR2 FYNNEI. CDR3 size: 13 residues. Trimming removed 0 bases from V and 13 bases from J, with 13 bases in between. For the CDR3, the DNA is TGTGCCAGCAGTGAAGCGCTTCGGATAGCTCAGTTCTTC. This translates into CASSEALRIAQFF.

The gene calls are TRBV11-1 and TRBJ2-3; TRBD2 matches 10 bases. Germline lookup yields CDR1 SGHAT and CDR2 FQDESV (reference sequence). The CDR3 is 16 residues long. With V trimmed by 6 bases and J by 1 base, 7 bases remained unmatched. DNA of the CDR3: TGTGCCAGCAGACGCACCGGGACTAGCGGCACAGATACGCAGTATTTT. As protein: CASRRTGTSGTDTQYF.

The chain uses TRBV5-1 and TRBJ1-3, with D perhaps TRBD1 (5 bases). The germline V gene has CDR1 SGHRS and CDR2 YFSETQ. The length of the CDR3 is 17 residues. With 0 bases removed from V and 1 base from J, the gap between germline ends came to 14 bases. CDR3 DNA: TGCGCCAGCAGCTTGGGGAACAGGTTTTCGTCTGGAAACACCATATATTTT. It translates to CASSLGNRFSSGNTIYF.

This clone came up a few times. The chain has TRBV7-9 and TRBJ2-1, with D perhaps matching TRBD2 (5 bases). From germline, CDR1 is SEHNR and CDR2 FQNEAQ (reference sequence). Trimming took off 8 bases at V and 2 bases at J, with 7 bases between the two ends. This CDR3 has 12 amino acids. The CDR3 DNA follows: TGTGCCAGCGTCGGGGCCTACAATGAGCAGTTCTTC. It yields the protein CASVGAYNEQFF.

Many counts were recorded for this clone. The chain carries TRBV29-1 and TRBJ1-1; 8 bases agree with TRBD1. V was clipped by 4 bases and J by 1 base; unmatched bases: 11. There are 16 residues in the CDR3. Germline loops: CDR1 SQVTM, CDR2 ANQGSEA. Here the CDR3 reads CSVAPSGGAKNTEAFF. As DNA, the CDR3 is TGCAGCGTTGCCCCATCAGGGGGCGCGAAGAACACTGAAGCTTTCTTT. The full variable domain, rest sourced from reference TRBV29-1 and TRBJ1-1, is SAVISQKPSRDICQRGTSLTIQCQVDSQVTMMFWYRQQPGQSLTLIATANQGSEATYESGFVIDKFPISRPNLTFSTLTVSNMSPEDSSIYLCSVAPSGGAKNTEAFFGQGTRLTVV.

The V gene is TRBV7-2, the J gene TRBJ1-4; D unclear. V was shortened by 3 bases and J by 6 bases, with 11 bases between the two germline ends. Germline CDR1 SGHTA, CDR2 FQGNSA. The CDR3 has 14 amino acids. The CDR3 spells CASSLRVGDEKLFF. CDR3 nucleotides: TGTGCCAGCAGCTTGAGGGTCGGAGATGAAAAACTGTTTTTT.

This clone has more than one count but fewer than ten. The rearrangement links TRBV5-1 to TRBJ2-4; possible D gene TRBD1, 5 bases. The germline CDR1 and CDR2 sequences are SGHRS and YFSETQ. This CDR3 is 13 amino acids long. Trimming took off 2 bases at V and 9 bases at J, with 12 bases between the two ends. The CDR3 coding sequence is TGCGCCAGCAGCTTTAAGGGGCACGGCATTCAGTACTTC. This sequence encodes CASSFKGHGIQYF.

V gene TRBV2 combines with J gene TRBJ2-5; D not certain. Trimming pared 4 bases from V and 2 bases from J, leaving 2 bases between. The CDR3 covers 11 residues. CDR1 is SNHLY, CDR2 FYNNEI, per germline. The DNA for the CDR3 is TGTGCCAGCAGTGCGCAAGAGACCCAGTACTTC. This translates into CASSAQETQYF.

In its sample, this clone was seen many times. The rearrangement links TRBV5-1 to TRBJ2-1, with D possibly matching TRBD2 (5 bases). The V end was cut by 4 bases, the J end by 7 bases, with 12 bases between. The CDR3 is 13 residues long. CDR1 and CDR2 (germline): SGHRS, YFSETQ. In DNA form, the CDR3 reads TGCGCCAGCAGCGTGTCTAGCAATAATGAGCAGTTCTTC. Its protein product is CASSVSSNNEQFF.

The V and J genes are TRBV4-2 and TRBJ2-7; TRBD1 matches at 7 bases. V dropped 1 base and J dropped 3; count of bases not matched to a gene: 6. CDR1 is LGHNA, CDR2 YNFKEQ, per germline. This CDR3 has 15 amino acids. The chain's CDR3 is CASSQVTGKGYEQYF. DNA of the CDR3: TGTGCCAGCAGCCAAGTGACAGGGAAGGGCTACGAGCAGTACTTC.

In this sample, this clone turned up a few times. The chain recombines TRBV20-1 with TRBJ1-2; D not certain. This CDR3 has 9 residues. Germline CDR1 and CDR2: DFQATT and SNEGSKA (reference sequence). V was shortened by 7 bases and J by 3 bases, with 3 bases between the two germline ends. The CDR3 loop reads CSEDYGYTF. CDR3 bases: TGCAGTGAGGACTATGGCTACACCTTC.

This clone has a handful of counts. The genes are TRBV2 and TRBJ1-1; 11 bases are shared with TRBD1. The germline CDR1 and CDR2 sequences are SNHLY and FYNNEI. J lost 4 bases, V lost 6 bases, and 4 bases had no gene match. There are 14 residues in the CDR3. The CDR3 region has the DNA TGTGCCAGCAGCCCCGGGACAGGGGGCACTGAAGCTTTCTTT. It is translated as CASSPGTGGTEAFF.

The chain links TRBV6-5 to TRBJ2-7; perhaps TRBD1 as D (6 bases). This CDR3 contains 15 residues. The V end lost 0 bases, the J end lost 6 bases, and 15 bases lay between the germline ends. CDR1 and CDR2 (germline): MNHEY, SVGAGI. The CDR3 coding sequence is TGTGCCAGCAGTTACTCAGGGGGACCCTCTGGCGAGCAGTACTTC. Translation: CASSYSGGPSGEQYF.

This clone has only a few counts. The CDR3 DNA is TGTGCCAGCAGCCAACTCCTTGGACAGGGAGGTGCATACGAGCAGTACTTC. This gives the protein CASSQLLGQGGAYEQYF. V and J are TRBV14 and TRBJ2-7; 8 bases fit TRBD1. Per the germline V gene, CDR1 is SGHDN and CDR2 is FVKESK. The V segment lost 2 bases and the J segment 4 bases; nucleotides outside the gene matches: 13. This CDR3 is 17 amino acids long.

For this clone: Germline is not matched at one junction end, which may reflect a read error. The chain has TRBV6-5 and TRBJ2-7; D perhaps matches TRBD1 (6 bases). This CDR3 is built from 13 residues. The germline V gene has CDR1 MNHEY and CDR2 SVGAGI. The CDR3 bases are TGTGCCATCAGTGAGAGGGACACCTACGAGCAGTACTTC. This gives the protein CAISERDTYEQYF.

This sequence joins TRBV25-1 and TRBJ2-3; D is uncertain. This CDR3 spans 12 amino acids. The ends were cut back, 4 bases at V and 4 bases at J, with 6 bases in the middle. Germline CDR1 reads MGHDK; CDR2 reads SYGVNS. CDR3 DNA: TGTGCCAGCAGTGCAGTAGCAGATACGCAGTATTTT. Its translation is CASSAVADTQYF.

The chain is built from TRBV2 and TRBJ2-7; the match to TRBD1 covers 7 bases. This CDR3 has 13 amino acids. The germline CDR1 and CDR2 sequences are SNHLY and FYNNEI. V shed 6 bases and J 0 bases; nucleotides not matched to a gene: 2. DNA of the CDR3: TGTGCCAGCAGGAGGACAGGCTCCTACGAGCAGTACTTC. Protein sequence: CASRRTGSYEQYF.

This clone was seen only a few times. The chain combines TRBV4-2 with TRBJ1-2; 8 bases are shared with TRBD1. Germline CDR1 LGHNA, CDR2 YNFKEQ. The junction had 7 bases not matched to a gene; V was cut back by 1 base and J by 3 bases. The CDR3 is 16 residues long. The CDR3 reads CASSQAPQGADYGYTF. The CDR3 DNA reads as TGTGCCAGCAGCCAAGCCCCTCAGGGGGCTGACTATGGCTACACCTTC.

This clone was counted many times. This rearrangement joins TRBV15 to TRBJ2-7; a possible D gene is TRBD2 (6 bases). The CDR3 is made up of 18 amino acids. V was trimmed by 3 bases and J by 0 bases, leaving 21 bases between them. Germline loops: CDR1 LNHNV, CDR2 YYDKDF (reference sequence). The CDR3 spells CATSRRAGSARSSYEQYF. For the CDR3, the DNA is TGTGCCACCAGCAGGCGGGCCGGGAGCGCGCGGAGCTCCTACGAGCAGTACTTC.

V gene TRBV5-4 combines with J gene TRBJ2-5; 8 bases align to TRBD1. The germline CDR1 and CDR2 sequences are SGHNT and YYREEE (reference sequence). J gave up 4 bases and V 4 bases, and 9 bases lay outside the gene matches. CDR3 length equals 15 residues. The CDR3 spells CASSPKDRALETQYF. The DNA of the CDR3 is TGTGCCAGCAGCCCTAAGGACAGGGCGCTAGAGACCCAGTACTTC.

The chain couples TRBV2 to TRBJ1-2, with unresolved D. Germline lookup yields CDR1 SNHLY and CDR2 FYNNEI. The CDR3 has 13 amino acids. V was cut by 7 bases and J by 7 bases, with 16 bases left in between. The CDR3 reads CASKGTELSGYTF. The CDR3 nucleotides read TGTGCCAGCAAAGGTACGGAACTATCTGGCTACACCTTC.